This T cell receptor beta chain originates from a study of blood T cell repertoires in COVID-19. Study overall: COVID-19 samples from acute and convalescent phases originated in the United States, Italy and Spain. T cells, B-cell-depleted T cells, or PBMCs provided the cDNA or gDNA that served as material.

This CDR3 has 14 residues. Per germline, CDR1 MDHEN and CDR2 SYDVKM. V trimming: 10 bases; J trimming: 12 bases; junction bases outside the gene matches: 14. Authors' methods: Reference gene primer amplification gave estimated nucleated cell counts. Assay used: immunoSEQ multiplex PCR; TCRdb lists only in-frame clones, some missing. The V and J calls and clone size come from that table; D and trimming were worked out from the DNA. In the table there are under 200,000 clones, more than 85% of which are singletons. The sample was peripheral blood. This sequence originates from a woman older than 75 in a cohort sampled during active or convalescent COVID-19. The V gene is TRBV28, the J gene TRBJ1-5; 11 nucleotides line up with TRBD1. Here the CDR3 DNA reads TGTGCCACCGGGACAGGGGGTAGTGTCGGGCACCAGCATTTT. Protein product: CATGTGGSVGHQHF.